The rows below give T cell receptor beta chains drawn from one sample of a study of blood T cell repertoires in COVID-19. Repertoires were generated with immunoSEQ multiplex PCR, while TCRdb's copy carries only in-frame clones and drops some. The data show tens of thousands of clones, approximately 88% seen once. The sequencing sample was made of peripheral blood. The receptors here all came from a human donor with active COVID-19. The donor label of this sample is uncertain. The CDR3 runs from the conserved cysteine through the conserved F or W. D genes are given only for firm matches. Only part of the rows carry a size: once, few, many, or a class if the clone is expanded.

>16|TRBV28|-|-|TRBJ2-2
CASSLPGLDNTGELFF
TGTGCCAGCAGTCTCCCGGGACTTGACAACACCGGGGAGCTGTTTTTT
>17|TRBV7-2|TRBD2|-|TRBJ2-7
CASSLDSAGVFAHEQYF
TGTGCCAGCAGCTTAGACTCCGCGGGAGTTTTTGCCCACGAGCAGTACTTC
>13|TRBV19|TRBD1|-|TRBJ2-7
CASSGTGGHEQYF
TGTGCCAGTAGCGGGACAGGGGGTCACGAGCAGTACTTC
>16|TRBV3-1/TRBV3-2|TRBD2|-|TRBJ2-3
CASSPRLAGRWGTQYF
TGTGCCAGCAGCCCGCGACTAGCGGGGAGATGGGGTACGCAGTATTTT
>15|TRBV14|TRBD2|-|TRBJ2-5
CASSHRAGGWETQYF
TGTGCCAGCAGCCACAGAGCGGGAGGGTGGGAGACCCAGTACTTC
>13|TRBV7-4|-|once|TRBJ2-7
CASSFRDSYEQYF
TGTGCCAGCAGCTTCCGGGATTCCTACGAGCAGTACTTC
>12|TRBV29-1|-|-|TRBJ1-2
CSGGGANYGYTF
TGCAGCGGGGGGGGAGCAAACTATGGCTACACCTTC
>11|TRBV19|-|-|TRBJ1-1
CASSMGGEAFF
TGTGCCAGTAGTATGGGGGGTGAAGCTTTCTTT
>14|TRBV2|TRBD1|once|TRBJ2-2
CASKQGSDTGELFF
TGTGCCAGCAAACAGGGGTCGGACACCGGGGAGCTGTTTTTT
>13|TRBV24-1|TRBD1|few|TRBJ2-3
CATGGQSTDTQYF
TGTGCCACCGGGGGACAGTCCACAGATACGCAGTATTTT
>14|TRBV7-6|-|-|TRBJ1-4
CASSLSGGVEKLFF
TGTGCCAGCAGCTTATCCGGGGGAGTTGAAAAACTGTTTTTT